The T cell receptor (beta chain) described here comes from a study of cytomegalovirus exposure and HLA in healthy donors. For the study at large: Of all 400 or so donors who were genotyped, roughly 85% belonged to the Caucasian-associated ancestry cluster. Broader study findings: When analyzed later, a missense DCLRE1C variant was found to be linked to TCR beta V- and J-gene trimming. Using a false discovery rate of 0.05, a later analysis showed that 15,000 to 20,000 TCR beta sequences were associated with HLA alleles.

The CDR3 length is 14 residues. V shed 5 bases and J 8 bases; nucleotides not matched to a gene: 8. Germline CDR1 ENHRY, CDR2 SYGVKD. The PCR made use of 60 Vbeta and 13 Jbeta primers. Original processing methods: In a later analysis, of roughly 83 million unique beta chains, some 10 million appeared in at least two donors. Libraries were prepared by immunoSEQ multiplex PCR; TCRdb keeps only in-frame clonotypes and omits some of them. That table gives V, J and clone size, and the DNA gave D and trimming. The repertoire consists of 180,000 or so clones, with 70% to 80% occurring once and the leading ten covering less than 2.5%. In this sample, this clone turned up a few times. Its matching antigen is unknown.

Sample: PBMCs. V and J are TRBV10-3 and TRBJ1-1, with TRBD1 matching over 10 bases. This receptor was identified in a woman aged 45-65 years in good health and CMV-seronegative. CDR3 sequence: CAISIGTGVLEAFF. The CDR3 coding sequence is TGTGCCATCAGTATAGGGACAGGGGTTTTGGAAGCTTTCTTT.